These 4 T cell receptor beta chains were sequenced from one sample in a study of blood T cells in healthy people across ages (dated by TCRdb to the mid-2010s). Library generation was performed with 5' RACE. A second roughly 7 to 12 cycle PCR used a sample-barcoded 5' primer and a J-beta primer mix. The public reads were quality trimmed at Q25 with fastp and then assembled into clones with MiXCR by TCRdb, keeping productive beta chains. Rows are unified per CDR3 protein, each entry keeping the most common DNA and genes. The sample table shows approximately 2,000,000 distinct CDR3 sequences, and around 40% are seen once. The ten largest clones add up to roughly 24% of the sample. Sample: blood. The source of these receptors is a human donor in good health.

Regarding this clonotype: It may be a read error: a sequence one base away is much more abundant. This sequence joins TRBV6-4 and TRBJ1-1; D unresolved. V gave up 4 bases and J gave up 2 bases, with 8 bases separating them. The CDR3 extends over 13 amino acids. Per germline, CDR1 MRHNA and CDR2 SNTAGT. The CDR3 here is CASSASDNTEAFF. DNA of the CDR3: TGTGCCAGCAGTGCCTCGGACAACACTGAAGCTTTCTTT.

V is TRBV4-2 and J is TRBJ2-7; 11 bases align to TRBD1. J was trimmed by 3 bases and V by 3 bases; bases with no gene match: 4. Germline CDR1 is LGHNA and CDR2 is YNFKEQ. This CDR3 has 15 amino acids. Here the CDR3 DNA reads TGTGCCAGCAGCCAGGGACAGGGGGTCTTCTACGAGCAGTACTTC. Its protein is CASSQGQGVFYEQYF.

The V call is TRBV27, the J call TRBJ2-1; D may be TRBD2 (7 bases). This CDR3 has 15 residues. Germline lookup yields CDR1 MNHEY and CDR2 SMNVEV (reference sequence). Trimming shortened V by 4 bases and J by 7 bases, and 17 bases separated the two germline ends. DNA for the CDR3: TGTGCCAGCAGTTCCCCCGGGGGGCTAGGTAATGAGCAGTTCTTC. This gives the protein CASSSPGGLGNEQFF.

This clonotype was recorded a few times. The rearrangement uses TRBV12-3 or TRBV12-4 and TRBJ2-5; D uncertain. V was pared by 3 bases and J by 3 bases, with 8 bases between. The CDR3 runs to 13 residues. Here the CDR3 reads CASSLLKKETQYF. The DNA of the CDR3 is TGTGCCAGCAGTTTGTTAAAGAAAGAGACCCAGTACTTC.